A selection of T cell receptor beta chains follows, all from one sample in a study of cytomegalovirus exposure and HLA in healthy donors. TCRdb keeps only in-frame clones here, not all; method: immunoSEQ multiplex PCR. The sample lists tens of thousands of clones; 90% to 95% were seen once. Sequenced sample: PBMCs. Receptors were obtained from a woman between 18 and 29 years old in good health and CMV-seronegative. Both conserved end residues are part of each CDR3. Each record gives: V gene, clone size, J gene, D gene, CDR3 protein, CDR3 DNA. A D gene is named only where the DNA matches it firmly. The size field is filled for only some rows; it gives once, few, many or a size class.

TRBV7-9	-	TRBJ1-5	-	CASSSSEDSNQPQHF	TGTGCCAGCAGCTCCAGTGAGGATAGCAATCAGCCCCAGCATTTT
TRBV7-3	-	TRBJ2-1	TRBD2	CASSSASGYNEQFF	TGTGCCAGCAGCTCGGCTAGCGGGTACAATGAGCAGTTCTTC
TRBV7-9	-	TRBJ1-3	TRBD1	CSSTRPGQGTGNTIYF	TGTTCCAGCACCCGGCCAGGACAGGGAACAGGAAACACCATATATTTT
TRBV28	-	TRBJ2-2	TRBD1	CASRSDRVTGELFF	TGTGCCAGCAGGTCGGACAGGGTCACCGGGGAGCTGTTTTTT
TRBV28	-	TRBJ1-1	-	CASSLGRANTEAFF	TGTGCCAGCAGTTTGGGCAGGGCGAACACTGAAGCTTTCTTT
TRBV6-5	-	TRBJ2-3	TRBD2	CASSYGAGGLPDTQYF	TGTGCCAGCAGTTACGGGGCGGGAGGGTTGCCAGATACGCAGTATTTT
TRBV7-8	-	TRBJ2-3	-	CASSLVRASTDTQYF	TGTGCCAGCAGCTTAGTAAGAGCTTCCACAGATACGCAGTATTTT
TRBV13	-	TRBJ2-4	-	CASSQVGQLLAKNIQYF	TGTGCCAGCAGCCAAGTCGGACAGCTTCTAGCCAAAAACATTCAGTACTTC
TRBV25-1	-	TRBJ2-7	TRBD1	CASSDSIQGAKIYEQYF	TGTGCCAGCAGTGACTCAATACAGGGGGCGAAGATATACGAGCAGTACTTC
TRBV19	-	TRBJ2-1	TRBD1	CASSLQGALGIPRLRNEQFF	TGTGCCAGTAGTTTACAGGGGGCTTTGGGAATCCCGAGGCTCCGGAATGAGCAGTTCTTC
TRBV6-1	-	TRBJ2-5	TRBD2	CASSEGVAGGQETQYF	TGTGCCAGCAGTGAAGGGGTAGCGGGAGGCCAAGAGACCCAGTACTTC
TRBV27	-	TRBJ1-5	TRBD1	CASSGTGGQPQHF	TGTGCCAGCAGTGGGACAGGGGGCCAGCCCCAGCATTTT
TRBV7-9	-	TRBJ1-1	-	CASGPGNTEAFF	TGTGCCAGCGGCCCGGGGAACACTGAAGCTTTCTTT
TRBV5-4	-	TRBJ1-2	-	CASSSDTRFVVNYGYTF	TGTGCCAGCAGCTCGGACACCAGGTTTGTGGTCAACTATGGCTACACCTTC
TRBV7-8	-	TRBJ2-1	TRBD2	CASSRKGLAGDRKDNEQFF	TGTGCCAGCAGCCGAAAAGGACTAGCGGGAGATAGGAAGGACAATGAGCAGTTCTTC
TRBV10-3	-	TRBJ1-2	-	CAIRDSSSGEGVYGYTF	TGTGCCATCAGAGACTCTTCCTCAGGGGAGGGAGTATATGGCTACACCTTC
TRBV5-1	-	TRBJ1-1	-	CASSSQGLGQNTEAFF	TGCGCCAGCAGCTCTCAGGGTCTGGGCCAGAACACTGAAGCTTTCTTT
TRBV19	once	TRBJ2-7	-	CASSIRTNSYEQYF	TGTGCCAGTAGTATCCGGACTAACTCCTACGAGCAGTACTTC
TRBV7-9	-	TRBJ1-2	-	CASSPRAYRDGGYTF	TGTGCCAGCAGCCCCCGCGCCTACAGGGACGGCGGCTACACCTTC
TRBV28	once	TRBJ1-4	TRBD1	CASRTGGTEKLFF	TGTGCCAGCAGGACAGGGGGCACTGAAAAACTGTTTTTT
TRBV6-1	-	TRBJ2-6	-	CASSAGETGANVLTF	TGTGCCAGCAGCGCAGGGGAGACTGGGGCCAACGTCCTGACTTTC
TRBV7-9	-	TRBJ1-1	-	CASSAIGGEAFF	TGTGCCAGCAGCGCAATAGGGGGTGAAGCTTTCTTT
TRBV23-1	-	TRBJ2-2	-	CASSQRWVGRYTGELFF	TGCGCCAGCAGTCAACGTTGGGTCGGGAGATACACCGGGGAGCTGTTTTTT
TRBV9	-	TRBJ2-3	TRBD2	CASSVWEGGTDTQYF	TGTGCCAGCAGCGTGTGGGAGGGCGGGACAGATACGCAGTATTTT
TRBV30	-	TRBJ2-5	TRBD1	CAWGQGKGETQYF	TGTGCCTGGGGACAGGGGAAAGGCGAGACCCAGTACTTC
TRBV28	-	TRBJ1-1	-	CASSRGPNKYEAFF	TGTGCCAGCAGCCGAGGCCCCAATAAGTATGAAGCTTTCTTT
TRBV18	-	TRBJ2-2	-	CASSPPTVRVPTRITGELFF	TGTGCCAGCTCACCACCCACGGTCAGGGTGCCAACCCGAATAACCGGGGAGCTGTTTTTT
TRBV28	-	TRBJ2-1	TRBD2	CASTQKASGSHEQFF	TGTGCCAGCACCCAAAAGGCTAGCGGGAGTCATGAGCAGTTCTTC
TRBV11-2	-	TRBJ2-2	TRBD1	CASSLGFGTGGTTGELFF	TGTGCCAGCAGCTTAGGTTTTGGGACAGGGGGGACCACCGGGGAGCTGTTTTTT
TRBV7-9	-	TRBJ2-1	TRBD2	CASSLGLSSGFYNEQFF	TGTGCCAGCAGCTTAGGGCTCTCTAGCGGGTTCTACAATGAGCAGTTCTTC
TRBV28	once	TRBJ1-5	TRBD1	CASSSRQGYSQPQHF	TGTGCCAGCAGTTCCCGACAGGGATACAGTCAGCCCCAGCATTTT
TRBV18	-	TRBJ2-7	TRBD2	CASSVSQTSGGQYF	TGTGCCAGCTCAGTATCACAGACTAGCGGGGGGCAGTACTTC
TRBV11-2	-	TRBJ2-3	-	CASSHEVAGRTDTQYF	TGTGCCAGCAGCCACGAGGTCGCGGGACGCACAGATACGCAGTATTTT
TRBV28	-	TRBJ2-3	TRBD2	CASSLTSGGSTDTQYF	TGTGCCAGCAGTTTGACTAGCGGGGGGAGCACAGATACGCAGTATTTT
TRBV4-2	-	TRBJ1-1	TRBD1	CASSQDEGAESEAFF	TGTGCCAGCAGCCAAGATGAGGGGGCCGAGTCTGAAGCTTTCTTT
TRBV7-2	once	TRBJ2-7	TRBD2	CASSPRLAGRSRQYF	TGTGCCAGCAGCCCCCGACTAGCGGGGCGGTCGAGGCAGTACTTC
TRBV6-1	-	TRBJ1-5	TRBD1	CASSEAGQGRQPQHF	TGTGCCAGCAGTGAAGCGGGACAGGGGAGACAGCCCCAGCATTTT
TRBV6-5	-	TRBJ2-7	TRBD1	CASTKGTGEQYF	TGTGCCAGCACCAAAGGGACAGGCGAGCAGTACTTC
TRBV12-1	-	TRBJ2-7	-	CASGRQFSYEQYF	TGTGCCAGCGGTAGACAGTTCTCCTACGAGCAGTACTTC
TRBV7-3	-	TRBJ2-7	TRBD1	CASSPSGTGSDEQYF	TGTGCCAGCAGCCCTTCAGGGACAGGCTCCGACGAGCAGTACTTC
TRBV5-6	-	TRBJ2-5	TRBD1	CASSRQGTQETQYF	TGTGCCAGCAGTCGACAGGGGACACAAGAGACCCAGTACTTC
TRBV6-1	-	TRBJ2-7	-	CASSPEVIRSYEQYF	TGTGCCAGCAGTCCAGAGGTTATACGCTCCTACGAGCAGTACTTC
TRBV7-2	once	TRBJ2-5	TRBD2	CASSLEVAGGQETQYF	TGTGCCAGCAGCTTAGAAGTAGCGGGAGGCCAAGAGACCCAGTACTTC
TRBV4-1	once	TRBJ1-5	-	CASSQGGVLGGLSNQPQHF	TGCGCCAGCAGCCAAGGAGGGGTTTTGGGGGGGCTGAGCAATCAGCCCCAGCATTTT
TRBV6-5	-	TRBJ1-2	-	CASSYSQGRFIYGYTF	TGTGCCAGCAGTTACTCCCAGGGCCGATTCATCTATGGCTACACCTTC
TRBV6-4	-	TRBJ1-2	-	CASSPVYRANYGYTF	TGTGCCAGCAGCCCCGTATACAGGGCTAACTATGGCTACACCTTC
TRBV4-1	few	TRBJ1-5	TRBD1	CASSQSGQGDNQPQHF	TGCGCCAGCAGCCAGTCGGGACAGGGGGACAATCAGCCCCAGCATTTT
TRBV28	-	TRBJ2-1	-	CASSFRASSYNEQFF	TGTGCCAGCAGTTTTCGAGCTAGCTCCTACAATGAGCAGTTCTTC
TRBV12-5	-	TRBJ1-2	-	CASGIGQPGRYGYTF	TGTGCTAGTGGCATAGGACAGCCGGGCCGATATGGCTACACCTTC